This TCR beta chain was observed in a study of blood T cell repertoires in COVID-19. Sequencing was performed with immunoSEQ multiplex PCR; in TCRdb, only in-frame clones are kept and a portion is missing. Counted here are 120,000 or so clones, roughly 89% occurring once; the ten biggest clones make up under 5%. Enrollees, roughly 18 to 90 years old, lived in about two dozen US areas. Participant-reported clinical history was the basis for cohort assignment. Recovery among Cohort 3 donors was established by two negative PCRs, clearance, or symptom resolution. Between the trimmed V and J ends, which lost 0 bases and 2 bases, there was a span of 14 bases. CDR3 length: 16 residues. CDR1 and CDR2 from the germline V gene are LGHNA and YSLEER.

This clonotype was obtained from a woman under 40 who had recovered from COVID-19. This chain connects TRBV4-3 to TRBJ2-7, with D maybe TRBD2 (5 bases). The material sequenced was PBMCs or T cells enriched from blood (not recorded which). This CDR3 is CASSQDLVGLTYEQYF. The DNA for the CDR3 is TGCGCCAGCAGCCAAGATTTGGTTGGACTGACCTACGAGCAGTACTTC.